This passage covers 28 T cell receptor beta chains from one sample sequenced in a study of shared clonotypes between healthy human individuals. The method was immunoSEQ multiplex PCR; TCRdb's version includes in-frame clones alone and lacks a portion of them. The sample records some 2,500,000 clones, approximately 93% being singletons. The sequencing sample was made of naive CD4+ T cells from PBMCs. Subset noted: CD45RA+ positively selected. These receptors were collected from a man in his late teens or twenties in good health. Some clones in this sample may be carry-over from other donors' samples.

Comments on this clone: Different DNA sequences within this sample yield the same CDR3. The gene calls are TRBV7-9 and TRBJ2-7; no clear D gene. The CDR3 spans 12 residues. Germline V gene data show CDR1 as SEHNR and CDR2 as FQNEAQ (reference sequence). V lost 1 base and J lost 4, with 5 bases in between. CDR3 in amino acids: CASSLGRYEQYF. The CDR3 DNA follows: TGTGCCAGCAGCTTAGGAAGATACGAGCAGTACTTC.

The chain couples TRBV7-8 to TRBJ1-1, with D perhaps TRBD1 (6 bases). This CDR3 region has 15 residues. The germline CDR1 and CDR2 sequences are SGHVS and FQNEAQ. V was cut by 5 bases and J by 7 bases, with 20 bases left in between. CDR3 nucleotides: TGTGCCAGCAGCCGCCCGGAGGACAGACTCCGTGAAGCTTTCTTT. It translates to CASSRPEDRLREAFF.

With regard to this clone: Other DNA sequences in this specimen translate into the identical CDR3. V usage is TRBV19 and J usage is TRBJ1-5; no clear D. V gave up 1 base and J gave up 6 bases, with 4 bases separating them. The germline CDR1 and CDR2 sequences are LNHDA and SQIVND (reference sequence). This CDR3 region has 12 residues. The CDR3, as DNA: TGTGCCAGTAGTATAGCTGGTCAGCCCCAGCATTTT. Encoded protein: CASSIAGQPQHF.

This clone was detected a few times. The gene calls are TRBV28 and TRBJ1-2; D gene uncertain. V was cut by 3 bases and J by 8 bases, with 7 bases left in between. The CDR3 is 11 residues long. In germline, CDR1 is MDHEN, CDR2 SYDVKM. For the CDR3, the DNA is TGTGCCAGCAGTTTGAAGTGGGGCTACACCTTC. Translating it yields CASSLKWGYTF.

J is TRBJ1-2 and V is TRBV5-4; D remains unclear. CDR3 size: 13 residues. The germline CDR1 and CDR2 sequences are SGHNT and YYREEE (reference sequence). V gave up 5 bases and J gave up 7 bases, with 15 bases separating them. The CDR3 DNA reads as TGTGCCAGCAGTCTGGCGGAGGGTGGTGGCTACACCTTC. Protein sequence: CASSLAEGGGYTF.

The rearrangement joins TRBV7-2 to TRBJ2-2; D uncertain. Germline V CDR1 and CDR2: SGHTA, FQGNSA. Trimming removed 4 bases from V and 6 bases from J, with 9 bases in between. The CDR3 is 13 residues long. The CDR3, as DNA: TGTGCCAGCAGCTACCAGATGGCCGGGGAGCTGTTTTTT. Translation gives CASSYQMAGELFF.

The chain is built from TRBV5-1 and TRBJ1-2; 7 bases are a match to TRBD1. CDR1 is SGHRS and CDR2 is YFSETQ in the germline V gene. Unmatched junction bases numbered 6, after V lost 0 bases and J lost 4 bases. The CDR3 covers 15 residues. The DNA of the CDR3 is TGCGCCAGCAGCTTGGAGGCCGGGACAGCCTATGGCTACACCTTC. It encodes CASSLEAGTAYGYTF.

The rearrangement uses TRBV29-1 and TRBJ1-2; D gene unclear. Trimming removed 5 bases from V and 8 bases from J, with 12 bases in between. The CDR3 sequence is 11 residues long. Germline V gene sequence: CDR1 SQVTM, CDR2 ANQGSEA. CDR3 sequence reads: CSVYVLGGYTF. The CDR3 DNA follows: TGCAGCGTTTACGTGCTAGGCGGCTACACCTTC.

The V call is TRBV28, the J call TRBJ2-5, with 8 bases lining up with TRBD2. CDR1 and CDR2 from the germline V gene are MDHEN and SYDVKM. The V segment lost 4 bases and the J segment 5 bases; nucleotides outside the gene matches: 6. This CDR3 is built from 14 residues. The CDR3 DNA reads as TGTGCCAGCAGTTCCGGGGGGGGCTTTGAGACCCAGTACTTC. Translating it yields CASSSGGGFETQYF. Full variable domain (remainder filled in from reference TRBV28 and TRBJ2-5): DVKVTQSSRYLVKRTGEKVFLECVQDMDHENMFWYRQDPGLGLRLIYFSYDVKMKEKGDIPEGYSVSREKKERFSLILESASTNQTSMYLCASSSGGGFETQYFGPGTRLLVL.

The rearrangement links TRBV11-1 to TRBJ2-3; 8 nucleotides agree with TRBD1. The length of the CDR3 is 16 residues. Per germline, CDR1 SGHAT and CDR2 FQDESV (reference sequence). V dropped 2 bases and J dropped 4; count of bases not matched to a gene: 8. CDR3 sequence reads: CASSLPRTGNPDTQYF. In DNA form, the CDR3 reads TGTGCCAGCAGCTTACCGAGGACAGGGAACCCAGATACGCAGTATTTT.

The chain has TRBV5-1 and TRBJ1-1, with D unresolved. Germline loops: CDR1 SGHRS, CDR2 YFSETQ. V dropped 6 bases and J dropped 1 base, with 7 bases sitting between them. The CDR3 extends over 12 amino acids. In nucleotides, the CDR3 is TGCGCCAGCAATGCCGAGAACACTGAAGCTTTCTTT. Its protein is CASNAENTEAFF.

This chain connects TRBV4-3 to TRBJ2-3; D remains ambiguous. The CDR3 is made up of 15 amino acids. The V end lost 1 base, the J end lost 2 bases, and 10 bases lay between the germline ends. Germline assignment: CDR1 LGHNA and CDR2 YSLEER. The CDR3 loop reads CASSQAGSATDTQYF. CDR3 bases: TGCGCCAGCAGCCAAGCCGGGTCCGCCACAGATACGCAGTATTTT.

The V call is TRBV28, the J call TRBJ2-3; 7 nucleotides align to TRBD2. The CDR3 has 13 residues. The ends lost 6 bases at V and 6 bases at J; junction bases unmatched: 6. Germline V gene lookup returns CDR1 MDHEN and CDR2 SYDVKM. CDR3 sequence (DNA): TGTGCCAGCAGGGACCCGGGAGGCGATACGCAGTATTTT. This translates into CASRDPGGDTQYF.

J is TRBJ2-7 and V is TRBV7-2; tentatively, D is TRBD1 or TRBD2 (5 bases each). Germline lookup yields CDR1 SGHTA and CDR2 FQGNSA. The CDR3 totals 14 residues. V dropped 0 bases and J dropped 9 bases, with 15 bases sitting between them. The CDR3 protein is CASSLAGVGSGQYF. CDR3 bases: TGTGCCAGCAGCTTAGCGGGGGTGGGGAGTGGGCAGTACTTC. Full variable domain (remainder filled in from reference TRBV7-2 and TRBJ2-7): GAGVSQSPSNKVTEKGKDVELRCDPISGHTALYWYRQSLGQGLEFLIYFQGNSAPDKSGLPSDRFSAERTGGSVSTLTIQRTQQEDSAVYLCASSLAGVGSGQYFGPGTRLTVT.

The chain recombines TRBV5-1 with TRBJ1-5; 7 bases line up with TRBD1. The V and J ends lost 0 bases and 6 bases, in that order; junction bases with no gene match: 6. Germline assignment: CDR1 SGHRS and CDR2 YFSETQ. CDR3 length equals 15 residues. The CDR3 DNA reads TGCGCCAGCAGCTTGGAGGGGGCGCGGGGTCAGCCCCAGCATTTT. It yields the protein CASSLEGARGQPQHF.

The chain has TRBV18 and TRBJ1-3, with unresolved D. This CDR3 has 12 residues. The germline V gene encodes CDR1 KGHSH and CDR2 LQKENI. V lost 3 bases, J lost 8 bases, and 8 bases lay in between. Here the CDR3 reads CASSPELHTIYF. DNA for the CDR3: TGTGCCAGCTCACCCGAGTTACACACCATATATTTT. Variable domain in full (rest from reference TRBV18 and TRBJ1-3): NAGVMQNPRHLVRRRGQEARLRCSPMKGHSHVYWYRQLPEEGLKFMVYLQKENIIDESGMPKERFSAEFPKEGPSILRIQQVVRGDSAAYFCASSPELHTIYFGEGSWLTVV.

This rearrangement joins TRBV19 to TRBJ1-5, with a tentative D call TRBD1 (5 bases). Germline V CDR1 and CDR2: LNHDA, SQIVND (reference sequence). This CDR3 contains 17 residues. With 5 bases removed from V and 3 bases from J, the gap between germline ends came to 20 bases. CDR3 region: CASSSPALGESNQPQHF. For the CDR3, the DNA is TGTGCCAGTAGTTCTCCCGCTCTAGGGGAGTCCAATCAGCCCCAGCATTTT. The complete variable domain, with remaining parts taken from reference TRBV19 and TRBJ1-5, reads DGGITQSPKYLFRKEGQNVTLSCEQNLNHDAMYWYRQDPGQGLRLIYYSQIVNDFQKGDIAEGYSVSREKKESFPLTVTSAQKNPTAFYLCASSSPALGESNQPQHFGDGTRLSIL.

The CDR3 protein is CAWSTVGALAGELFF. The CDR3 DNA is TGTGCCTGGAGTACGGTAGGGGCCCTGGCCGGGGAGCTGTTTTTT. V is TRBV30 and J is TRBJ2-2; perhaps TRBD1 as D (5 bases). The V gene's germline CDR1 is GTSNPN and CDR2 SVGIG (reference sequence). The V end was cut by 2 bases, the J end by 6 bases, with 16 bases between. The CDR3 loop spans 15 amino acids.

The V call is TRBV7-3, the J call TRBJ2-1, with 13 nucleotides matching TRBD2. This CDR3 has 16 residues. CDR1 is SGHTA and CDR2 is FQGTGA in the germline V gene. J was trimmed by 10 bases and V by 5 bases; bases with no gene match: 11. Here the CDR3 DNA reads TGTGCCAGCAGCCGTAGTGGGACTAGCGGGGTCCAGGAGCAGTTCTTC. This gives the protein CASSRSGTSGVQEQFF.

This chain links TRBV7-9 with TRBJ1-1, with 10 bases lining up with TRBD1. V dropped 5 bases and J dropped 8; count of bases not matched to a gene: 8. The germline gives CDR1 SEHNR, CDR2 FQNEAQ (reference sequence). The CDR3 has 14 residues. CDR3 coding DNA: TGTGCCAGCAGCCGATCCGGGACAGGGGTGGAAGCTTTCTTT. Amino acids: CASSRSGTGVEAFF.

The V gene is TRBV11-2, the J gene TRBJ2-3; no clear D. The CDR3 consists of 13 residues. From germline, CDR1 is SGHAT and CDR2 FQNNGV. The V gene lost 0 bases and the J gene lost 2 bases, with 3 bases spanning the gap. The DNA for the CDR3 is TGTGCCAGCAGCTTAGAGCCCACAGATACGCAGTATTTT. Its protein product is CASSLEPTDTQYF.

This chain connects TRBV28 to TRBJ2-1; 11 nucleotides align to TRBD2. The ends lost 10 bases at V and 0 bases at J; junction bases unmatched: 8. The germline V gene encodes CDR1 MDHEN and CDR2 SYDVKM. There are 16 residues in the CDR3. DNA of the CDR3: TGTGCCATCTATAGCGGGAGGGTAAGCTCCTACAATGAGCAGTTCTTC. Its translation is CAIYSGRVSSYNEQFF. Filled out from reference TRBV28 and TRBJ2-1, the complete variable domain reads DVKVTQSSRYLVKRTGEKVFLECVQDMDHENMFWYRQDPGLGLRLIYFSYDVKMKEKGDIPEGYSVSREKKERFSLILESASTNQTSMYLCAIYSGRVSSYNEQFFGPGTRLTVL.

The chain links TRBV7-9 to TRBJ2-7; 11 nucleotides line up with TRBD2. The germline V gene has CDR1 SEHNR and CDR2 FQNEAQ (reference sequence). V was pared by 5 bases and J by 2 bases, with 5 bases of the junction left unmatched. The CDR3 extends over 15 amino acids. CDR3 sequence reads: CASSPPLAGAYEQYF. As DNA, the CDR3 is TGTGCCAGCAGCCCACCACTAGCGGGAGCCTACGAGCAGTACTTC.

This clone was found once. This sequence joins TRBV10-1 and TRBJ2-7; 9 bases map to TRBD1. The CDR3 consists of 15 residues. Trimming removed 2 bases from V and 0 bases from J; junction bases left unmatched: 2. Germline V gene lookup returns CDR1 WNHNN and CDR2 SYGVQD (reference sequence). In DNA, the CDR3 is TGCGCCAGCAGTGAGGGACAGGGGCGCTCCTACGAGCAGTACTTC. Protein product: CASSEGQGRSYEQYF.

In the case of this clone: Other DNA variants within this sample encode the same CDR3. The chain combines TRBV5-1 with TRBJ2-7; 10 bases line up with TRBD1. Germline V gene lookup returns CDR1 SGHRS and CDR2 YFSETQ. This CDR3 spans 15 amino acids. The ends lost 0 bases at V and 4 bases at J; junction bases unmatched: 4. The CDR3 reads CASSLATGGPYEQYF. DNA of the CDR3: TGCGCCAGCAGCTTGGCGACAGGGGGCCCTTACGAGCAGTACTTC.

The chain couples TRBV5-4 to TRBJ2-3, with 8 nucleotides matching TRBD2. CDR3 length: 14 residues. Germline CDR1 is SGHNT and CDR2 is YYREEE (reference sequence). The ends lost 3 bases at V and 5 bases at J; junction bases unmatched: 5. CDR3: CASSSLAGIDTQYF. The DNA of the CDR3 is TGTGCCAGCAGCTCCTTAGCGGGGATAGATACGCAGTATTTT.

The rearrangement links TRBV9 to TRBJ1-4, with D hard to call. There are 15 residues in the CDR3. The V and J ends lost 4 bases and 6 bases respectively, with 16 bases between them. Germline V gene sequence: CDR1 SGDLS, CDR2 YYNGEE. The DNA of the CDR3 is TGTGCCAGCAGCCTCCGTTTAGGTTTCGATGAAAAACTGTTTTTT. Its protein product is CASSLRLGFDEKLFF.

The chain's CDR3 is CSVEGTAANYGYTF. The CDR3 bases are TGCAGCGTTGAGGGGACGGCAGCTAACTATGGCTACACCTTC. This chain uses TRBV29-1 with TRBJ1-2; possible D gene TRBD1, 5 bases. The V end lost 3 bases, the J end lost 0 bases, and 11 bases lay between the germline ends. This CDR3 has 14 amino acids. CDR1 is SQVTM, CDR2 ANQGSEA, per germline. Together with reference TRBV29-1 and TRBJ1-2, the CDR3 gives the full variable domain: SAVISQKPSRDICQRGTSLTIQCQVDSQVTMMFWYRQQPGQSLTLIATANQGSEATYESGFVIDKFPISRPNLTFSTLTVSNMSPEDSSIYLCSVEGTAANYGYTFGSGTRLTVV.